The rows below give T cell receptor beta chains drawn from one sample of a study of blood T cell repertoires in COVID-19. The assay was immunoSEQ multiplex PCR, and TCRdb's table has in-frame clones only and misses some. The sample lists hundreds of thousands of clones, about three quarters seen once, with approximately 3.2% in the top ten. Material for sequencing was peripheral blood. These receptor sequences come from a woman of 80 years or more with acute or convalescent COVID-19. Both conserved end residues are part of each CDR3. The order of the fields is J gene, clone size, V gene, D gene, CDR3 DNA, CDR3 protein. A D gene is named only where the DNA matches it firmly. The size entry is marked missing in some rows and otherwise reads once, few, many or a size class.

>TRBJ1-4|.|TRBV7-9|TRBD1
TGTGCCAGCAGCCCGACAAGACAGGGCTGGGGAGAAAAACTGTTTTTT
CASSPTRQGWGEKLFF
>TRBJ1-1|.|TRBV9|TRBD1
TGTGCCAGCAGCGAAACCCAAGGACAGGGGGAGAAAGCTTTCTTT
CASSETQGQGEKAFF
>TRBJ1-2|once|TRBV19|.
TGTGCCAGTAGTCGGGCTAACTATGGCTACACCTTC
CASSRANYGYTF
>TRBJ2-1|.|TRBV6-2/TRBV6-3|TRBD1
TGTGCCAGCAGTTACATTCGGACAGGGAACTACAATGAGCAGTTCTTC
CASSYIRTGNYNEQFF
>TRBJ2-1|few|TRBV10-3|.
TGTGCCATCAGTGAGGGAGGAGATGCGGACGATGAGCAGTTCTTC
CAISEGGDADDEQFF
>TRBJ2-1|.|TRBV3-1/TRBV3-2|.
TGTGCCAGCAGCCAACGGAGAGCGGTTACTGAGCAGTTCTTC
CASSQRRAVTEQFF
>TRBJ2-3|.|TRBV7-2|TRBD2
TGTGCCAGCAGCCAGACTAGCGCCGGGGGGAGGGATACGCAGTATTTT
CASSQTSAGGRDTQYF
>TRBJ2-2|.|TRBV3-1/TRBV3-2|.
TGTGCCAGCAGCCAAGGGAGGAACACCGGGGAGCTGTTTTTT
CASSQGRNTGELFF
>TRBJ2-6|.|TRBV5-4|.
TGTGCCAGCAGCTCCACAGGGAAAGGGGCCAACGTCCTGACTTTC
CASSSTGKGANVLTF
>TRBJ1-1|.|TRBV7-9|TRBD1
TGTGCCAGCAGCTTAGAGGGACAGAGGGCGAACACTGAAGCTTTCTTT
CASSLEGQRANTEAFF
>TRBJ2-7|.|TRBV14|TRBD1
TGTGCCAGCAGCTCTGGGGGACAGGGAGGACGGTACTTC
CASSSGGQGGRYF
>TRBJ2-1|.|TRBV3-1/TRBV3-2|.
TGTGCCAGCAGCGCCACATGGAGCTCCTACAATGAGCAGTTCTTC
CASSATWSSYNEQFF
>TRBJ2-5|.|TRBV19|TRBD1
TGTGCCAGTAGTGACACAGGGGGCCGGGAGACCCAGTACTTC
CASSDTGGRETQYF
>TRBJ1-2|.|TRBV5-5|TRBD1
TGTGCCAGCAGCTTGGTCCTACGTGACAGGGGAGAAGGCTACACCTTC
CASSLVLRDRGEGYTF
>TRBJ2-3|.|TRBV19|TRBD2
TGTGCCAGTAGTATATACTCTAGCGGGGCAAGCACAGATACGCAGTATTTT
CASSIYSSGASTDTQYF
>TRBJ2-3|.|TRBV14|TRBD1
TGTGCCAGCAGCCAAATAAGGCCACAGGGGAATACGCAGTATTTT
CASSQIRPQGNTQYF
>TRBJ2-1|.|TRBV3-1/TRBV3-2|.
TGTGCCAGCAGCCAAGGCACTAGGGATGAGCAGTTCTTC
CASSQGTRDEQFF
>TRBJ1-1|few|TRBV5-1|.
TGCGCCAGCAGCCGCGTGTCAGTAGGGGACACTGAAGCTTTCTTT
CASSRVSVGDTEAFF
>TRBJ1-3|few|TRBV7-8|TRBD1
TGTGCCAGCAGCACCCTCCAGGGACAGGGAGGAGGAAACACCATATATTTT
CASSTLQGQGGGNTIYF
>TRBJ1-2|once|TRBV5-1|TRBD1
TGCGCCAGCAGCATGGGACAGCTCTATGGCTACACCTTC
CASSMGQLYGYTF
>TRBJ2-3|.|TRBV2|TRBD2
TGTGCCAGCGGGCGGGAGGTAACAGATACGCAGTATTTT
CASGREVTDTQYF
>TRBJ1-2|.|TRBV7-9|.
TGTGCCAGCAGCTTCGTCTACTATGGCTACACCTTC
CASSFVYYGYTF
>TRBJ1-2|.|TRBV4-2|TRBD1
TGTGCCAGCAGCCAAGATATACAGGGGGCAGACTATGGCTACACCTTC
CASSQDIQGADYGYTF
>TRBJ1-2|.|TRBV2|.
TGTGCCAGCAGTTTCTCCGGGAGGTCGGACTATGGCTACACCTTC
CASSFSGRSDYGYTF
>TRBJ2-2|few|TRBV19|.
TGTGCCAGTAGTATCACAGAGAACACCGGGGAGCTGTTTTTT
CASSITENTGELFF
>TRBJ2-7|once|TRBV10-2|TRBD2
TGCGCCAGCAGTGACCCTCTAGCGGGGGGGCTCATGGGTGAGCAGTACTTC
CASSDPLAGGLMGEQYF
>TRBJ1-1|.|TRBV15|.
TGTGCCACCAGCCTCCGGGGGGGCACTGAAGCTTTCTTT
CATSLRGGTEAFF
>TRBJ2-2|.|TRBV11-1|.
TGTGCCAGCAGCTCCTTTGATGCGGCCCGGGAGCTGTTTTTT
CASSSFDAARELFF
>TRBJ1-1|.|TRBV18|.
TGTGCCAGCTCACCAGGAGTGGGGGGGAGTGAGGGTGAAGCTTTCTTT
CASSPGVGGSEGEAFF
>TRBJ2-7|once|TRBV27|TRBD2
TGTGCCAGCAGTTTATTACAATCCGGGACTAGCGGGAGGGCCAATCGATACGAGCAGTACTTC
CASSLLQSGTSGRANRYEQYF
>TRBJ1-2|.|TRBV5-1|TRBD1
TGCGCCAGCAGCTTGGTCGGGACAGGGGTGGACGGCTACACCTTC
CASSLVGTGVDGYTF
>TRBJ2-1|few|TRBV6-1|.
TGTGCCAGCAGTGAAAAGGGGGAGCCCAGGAATGAGCAGTTCTTC
CASSEKGEPRNEQFF
>TRBJ2-1|.|TRBV14|.
TGTGCCAGCAGCCAGGTGAGGGTAGCCGGGAATGAGCAGTTCTTC
CASSQVRVAGNEQFF
>TRBJ1-2|.|TRBV2|TRBD1
TGTGCCAGCTTGCTTCCAGGGGCAGGGGGCTATGGCTACACCTTC
CASLLPGAGGYGYTF
>TRBJ2-6|.|TRBV30|TRBD1
TGTGCCTGGAGTGGCACCGGGACAGGAGGATCCGGGGCCAACGTCCTGACTTTC
CAWSGTGTGGSGANVLTF
>TRBJ2-1|.|TRBV5-6|.
TGTGCCAGCAGCTTGAAGAACAGGTTTTCCTACAATGAGCAGTTCTTC
CASSLKNRFSYNEQFF
>TRBJ1-6|.|TRBV2|.
TGTGCCAGCAGACCAGAATATAATTCACCCCTCCACTTT
CASRPEYNSPLHF